One sample yielded the 4 T cell receptor beta chains listed below, sequenced in a study of T cell responses to AZD1222 COVID-19 vaccine. Measured with immunoSEQ multiplex PCR; TCRdb has only the in-frame clones, and not every one. The sample consists of 130,000 to 150,000 clones, around 89% of them appearing once. The material sequenced was peripheral blood, taken on day 0 of AZD1222 vaccination. The source of these receptors is an adult in good health.

The rearrangement uses TRBV19 and TRBJ1-3; D is uncertain. This CDR3 is 15 amino acids long. Germline CDR1 LNHDA, CDR2 SQIVND (reference sequence). Trimming took 4 bases from V and 4 from J, leaving 14 bases between them. This CDR3 reads CASSNGLVEGNTIYF. The CDR3 nucleotides are TGTGCCAGTAGTAACGGATTAGTCGAAGGAAACACCATATATTTT. The full variable domain, rest sourced from reference TRBV19 and TRBJ1-3, is DGGITQSPKYLFRKEGQNVTLSCEQNLNHDAMYWYRQDPGQGLRLIYYSQIVNDFQKGDIAEGYSVSREKKESFPLTVTSAQKNPTAFYLCASSNGLVEGNTIYFGEGSWLTVV.

The chain combines TRBV6-5 with TRBJ1-3; D is ambiguous. Germline values: CDR1 MNHEY, CDR2 SVGAGI. This CDR3 has 15 amino acids. V shed 1 base and J shed 7 bases, with 14 bases lying between them. DNA of the CDR3: TGTGCCAGCAGTTACTTGGCGGGGATTGACAACACCATATATTTT. It encodes CASSYLAGIDNTIYF.

V is TRBV6-2 or TRBV6-3 and J is TRBJ2-5; 9 bases are a match to TRBD1. The CDR3 consists of 15 residues. V trimming: 2 bases; J trimming: 1 base; junction bases outside the gene matches: 2. Germline V gives CDR1 MNHEY, CDR2 SVGEGT. The chain's CDR3 is CASSYEGQGQETQYF. For the CDR3, the DNA is TGTGCCAGCAGTTACGAGGGACAGGGCCAAGAGACCCAGTACTTC.

The CDR3 sequence is CASSLDGTSGYTF. The CDR3 DNA follows: TGCGCCAGCAGCTTGGACGGGACATCTGGCTACACCTTC. The rearrangement links TRBV5-1 to TRBJ1-2; D perhaps matches TRBD1 (6 bases). The germline gives CDR1 SGHRS, CDR2 YFSETQ. There are 13 residues in the CDR3. Trimming took 0 bases from V and 7 from J, leaving 10 bases between them.